The 14 T cell receptor beta chains below all came from one sample that was sequenced in a study of T-cell reconstitution after alpha-beta-depleted transplantation in children (TCRdb year 2016). The receptor library was made with PCR. For sequencing, an Illumina HiSeq 2500 was employed. TCR library preparation used molecular barcoding, with unique molecular identifiers applied to normalize quantification of the TCRbeta repertoire. TCRdb cleaned the public reads at Q25 with fastp, built clones with MiXCR and kept in-frame beta chains. Rows merge per CDR3 protein into single entries with the most common DNA and genes. This sample gives around 600,000 distinct CDR3 sequences in total; 8% to 11% of them show up just once. The ten largest clones add up to about 4% of the sample. Sequenced material: PBMCs from the stem cell graft donor, taken from the stem cell graft. These receptors originate from a human donor who donated a stem cell graft to a child with acute myeloid leukemia.

This clonotype was seen ten or more times. The rearrangement joins TRBV2 to TRBJ2-3, with 8 bases identical to TRBD2. This CDR3 contains 15 residues. V was clipped by 4 bases and J by 2 bases; unmatched bases: 5. The germline CDR1 and CDR2 sequences are SNHLY and FYNNEI. This CDR3 is CASSGTSGLTDTQYF. CDR3 in DNA: TGTGCCAGCAGTGGCACTAGCGGTCTCACAGATACGCAGTATTTT. Using reference TRBV2 and TRBJ2-3 for the parts outside the CDR3, the full variable domain is EPEVTQTPSHQVTQMGQEVILRCVPISNHLYFYWYRQILGQKVEFLVSFYNNEISEKSEIFDDQFSVERPDGSNFTLKIRSTKLEDSAMYFCASSGTSGLTDTQYFGPGTRLTVL.

In its sample, this clonotype was seen many times. The rearrangement uses TRBV20-1 and TRBJ2-5; D is undetermined. In germline, CDR1 is DFQATT, CDR2 SNEGSKA (reference sequence). V was cut by 3 bases and J by 9 bases, with 29 bases left in between. The CDR3 has 17 residues. The CDR3 protein is CSASPEVWAHTNRAQYF. CDR3 in DNA: TGCAGTGCTAGCCCGGAAGTCTGGGCACACACCAACCGGGCCCAGTACTTC.

This clonotype has more than one count but fewer than ten. The V call is TRBV11-1, the J call TRBJ2-2; weak D call: TRBD2 (5 bases). The CDR3 loop spans 16 amino acids. Trimming pared 1 base from V and 4 bases from J, leaving 13 bases between. The germline V gene encodes CDR1 SGHAT and CDR2 FQDESV (reference sequence). This CDR3 reads CASSLGGSYPTGELFF. CDR3 coding DNA: TGTGCCAGCAGCTTAGGAGGGTCCTATCCCACCGGGGAGCTGTTTTTT.

At least ten counts were recorded for this clonotype. V and J are TRBV10-3 and TRBJ2-1; D is perhaps TRBD2 (6 bases). The V end was cut by 7 bases, the J end by 9 bases, with 16 bases between. Per the germline V gene, CDR1 is ENHRY and CDR2 is SYGVKD. The CDR3 contains 13 residues. The CDR3 bases are TGTGCCATCACGGGACTGCGTGGGGGTGAGCAGTTCTTC. Encoded protein: CAITGLRGGEQFF.

This clonotype was seen only a few times. The V and J genes are TRBV20-1 and TRBJ2-7; TRBD2 matches 7 bases. Germline CDR1 DFQATT, CDR2 SNEGSKA (reference sequence). This CDR3 is built from 14 residues. V was pared by 6 bases and J by 0 bases, with 8 bases of the junction left unmatched. CDR3 in amino acids: CSAPEAGASYEQYF. The CDR3 nucleotides read TGCAGTGCACCCGAGGCGGGAGCCTCCTACGAGCAGTACTTC.

This clonotype has at least ten counts. This rearrangement joins TRBV7-9 to TRBJ2-1; D possibly corresponds to TRBD2 (5 bases). This CDR3 spans 15 amino acids. CDR1 and CDR2 (germline): SEHNR, FQNEAQ (reference sequence). With 5 bases removed from V and 10 bases from J, the gap between germline ends came to 21 bases. The CDR3, as DNA: TGTGCCAGCAGCCCCGACACCAGAGAGGGATGGGAGCAGTTCTTC. This gives the protein CASSPDTREGWEQFF.

This clonotype was counted many times. The chain joins TRBV20-1 to TRBJ1-3, with no clear D. CDR3 length: 16 amino acids. Trimming left V 6 bases short and J 0 bases short, with 18 bases between. Germline loops: CDR1 DFQATT, CDR2 SNEGSKA (reference sequence). As DNA, the CDR3 is TGCAGTGCACGTCCCGGATCCCTGAGCTCTGGAAACACCATATATTTT. As protein: CSARPGSLSSGNTIYF.

This clonotype has more than one count but fewer than ten. The V call is TRBV29-1, the J call TRBJ2-3; 8 bases are shared with TRBD2. The CDR3 contains 14 residues. Germline V gives CDR1 SQVTM, CDR2 ANQGSEA. J was trimmed by 3 bases and V by 6 bases; bases with no gene match: 8. CDR3 region: CSVESGSGTDTQYF. CDR3 bases: TGCAGCGTCGAAAGCGGGAGCGGGACAGATACGCAGTATTTT.

The chain recombines TRBV6-1 with TRBJ1-1; D uncertain. Germline CDR1 MNHNS, CDR2 SASEGT. The CDR3 contains 13 residues. The V end lost 2 bases, the J end lost 4 bases, and 8 bases lay between the germline ends. The CDR3 sequence is CASSEKGGTEAFF. The CDR3 bases are TGTGCCAGCAGTGAAAAGGGAGGCACTGAAGCTTTCTTT.

The CDR3 nucleotides are TGTGCCACCAGTGATGGGGGGACTTTTGGGCATGAAAAACTGTTTTTT. Protein product: CATSDGGTFGHEKLFF. The rearrangement joins TRBV24-1 to TRBJ1-4; D may be TRBD1 (5 bases). Germline V lookup: CDR1 KGHDR, CDR2 SFDVKD. The CDR3 has 16 amino acids. Trimming stripped 3 bases from V and 6 bases from J, with 16 bases between.

This clonotype was detected many times. The chain carries TRBV6-1 and TRBJ1-1; unclear D gene. V lost 3 bases, J lost 5 bases, and 10 bases lay in between. Per the germline V gene, CDR1 is MNHNS and CDR2 is SASEGT. This CDR3 comprises 13 residues. Here the CDR3 reads CASSDSLGTEAFF. The CDR3 nucleotides are TGTGCCAGCAGTGACAGTCTGGGAACTGAAGCTTTCTTT.

This clonotype was recorded many times. V is TRBV11-2 and J is TRBJ2-7, with 7 nucleotides matching TRBD1. The germline V gene has CDR1 SGHAT and CDR2 FQNNGV. CDR3 size: 16 residues. V was pared by 5 bases and J by 0 bases, with 10 bases of the junction left unmatched. For the CDR3, the DNA is TGTGCCAGCAGCGCCAGGTGGGACAGAACCTCCTACGAGCAGTACTTC. This sequence encodes CASSARWDRTSYEQYF.

This clonotype was seen a handful of times. The chain recombines TRBV28 with TRBJ2-7; D is ambiguous. Germline CDR1 is MDHEN and CDR2 is SYDVKM. CDR3 length equals 8 residues. Trimming stripped 8 bases from V and 4 bases from J, with 0 bases between. The CDR3 spells CASYEQYF. CDR3 nucleotides: TGTGCCAGCTACGAGCAGTACTTC.

V gene TRBV19 combines with J gene TRBJ2-7, with TRBD2 matching over 12 bases. Germline values: CDR1 LNHDA, CDR2 SQIVND (reference sequence). CDR3 length: 18 residues. Trimming at V came to 3 bases and at J to 2 bases, leaving 11 bases not matched to a gene. The CDR3: CASSIPLAGGISPYEQYF. CDR3 nucleotides: TGTGCCAGTAGTATCCCCCTAGCGGGAGGGATTTCACCCTACGAGCAGTACTTC.